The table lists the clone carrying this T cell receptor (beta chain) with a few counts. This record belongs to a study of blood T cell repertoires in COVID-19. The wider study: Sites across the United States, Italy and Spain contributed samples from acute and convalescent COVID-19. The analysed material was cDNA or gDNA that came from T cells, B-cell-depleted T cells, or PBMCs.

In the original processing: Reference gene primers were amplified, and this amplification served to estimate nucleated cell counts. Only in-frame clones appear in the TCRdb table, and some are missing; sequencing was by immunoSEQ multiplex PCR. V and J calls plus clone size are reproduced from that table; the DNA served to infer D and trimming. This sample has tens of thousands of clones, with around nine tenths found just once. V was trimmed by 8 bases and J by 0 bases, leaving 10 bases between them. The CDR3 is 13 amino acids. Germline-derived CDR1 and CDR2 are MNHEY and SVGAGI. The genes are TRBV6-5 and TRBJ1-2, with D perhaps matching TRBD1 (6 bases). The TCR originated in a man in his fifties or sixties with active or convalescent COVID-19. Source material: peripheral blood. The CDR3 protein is CASAQGPNYGYTF. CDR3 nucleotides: TGTGCCAGCGCCCAGGGGCCTAACTATGGCTACACCTTC.